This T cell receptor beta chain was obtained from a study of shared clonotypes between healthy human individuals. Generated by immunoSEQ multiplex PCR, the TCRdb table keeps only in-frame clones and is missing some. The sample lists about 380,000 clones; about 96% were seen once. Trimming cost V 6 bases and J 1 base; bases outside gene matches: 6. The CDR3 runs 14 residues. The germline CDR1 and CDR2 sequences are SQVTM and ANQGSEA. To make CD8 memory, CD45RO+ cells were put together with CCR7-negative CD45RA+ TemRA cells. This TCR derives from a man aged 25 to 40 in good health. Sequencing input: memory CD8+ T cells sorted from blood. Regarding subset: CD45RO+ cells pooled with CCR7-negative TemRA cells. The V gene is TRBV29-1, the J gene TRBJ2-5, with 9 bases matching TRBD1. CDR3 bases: TGCAGCGTGGGGGGACAGGGTTCCCAAGAGACCCAGTACTTC. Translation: CSVGGQGSQETQYF.